This T cell receptor (beta chain) derives from a study of shared clonotypes between healthy human individuals. On the study more broadly: Donor ages ranged 18 to 49 years: two women, three men.

The assay ran at deep level. Clones were sequenced by immunoSEQ multiplex PCR, and TCRdb holds only the in-frame ones, with some missing. The data contain hundreds of thousands of clones, more than 70% of them singletons. Adult Caucasians living in Nashville, Tennessee made up all of the donors. The split of CD4+ cells yielded CD45RA+ naive and CD45RA-negative memory subsets. This TCR was recovered from a woman in her 30s in good health. Sequencing input: memory CD4+ T cells sorted from blood. Subset defined: CD45RA-negative fraction.

The CDR3 loop is CASSSFETQYF. CDR3 DNA sequence: TGTGCCAGCAGCTCGTTTGAGACCCAGTACTTC. J is TRBJ2-5 and V is TRBV14, with D unresolved. The V and J ends lost 5 bases and 5 bases respectively, with 6 bases between them. In germline, CDR1 is SGHDN, CDR2 FVKESK. This CDR3 contains 11 residues.